The 22 T cell receptor beta chains below were found in one sample sequenced in a study of beta chain features in type 1 diabetes. Isolated RNA was reverse transcribed in full, so expressed TCRB transcripts were sequenced. Assay: immunoSEQ multiplex PCR; the TCRdb copy retains only in-frame clones and omits some. The sample records hundreds of thousands of clones, about 14% being singletons. The specimen was naive CD4+ T cells from blood. The receptors stem from a man between 18 and 29 years old in good health.

Only a few counts were recorded for this clone. This rearrangement joins TRBV10-3 to TRBJ1-6; 8 positions match TRBD1. The germline gives CDR1 ENHRY, CDR2 SYGVKD. This CDR3 has 13 residues. V was clipped by 10 bases and J by 5 bases; unmatched bases: 4. CDR3 sequence reads: CATTGQDNSPLHF. As DNA, the CDR3 is TGTGCCACTACGGGACAGGATAATTCACCCCTCCACTTT.

This chain uses TRBV7-3 with TRBJ2-3; 7 bases are shared with TRBD2. With V trimmed by 1 base and J by 2 bases, 3 bases remained unmatched. CDR1 and CDR2 from the germline V gene are SGHTA and FQGTGA. The CDR3 is made up of 15 amino acids. As DNA, the CDR3 is TGTGCCAGCAGCTTAAAGCTAGCGGTCACAGATACGCAGTATTTT. Its protein product is CASSLKLAVTDTQYF.

The rearrangement joins TRBV14 to TRBJ1-1; 10 nucleotides line up with TRBD1. Germline V gene sequence: CDR1 SGHDN, CDR2 FVKESK. V lost 6 bases to trimming and J lost 8 bases; unmatched junction nucleotides: 0. This CDR3 region has 11 residues. The CDR3 DNA follows: TGTGCCAGCAGGGACAGGGGGGAAGCTTTCTTT. Translation gives CASRDRGEAFF.

This clone was counted between two and nine times. The chain employs TRBV30 and TRBJ1-5; D is uncertain. CDR1 and CDR2 from the germline V gene are GTSNPN and SVGIG (reference sequence). The germline V and J ends were trimmed by 5 bases and 3 bases, with 20 bases remaining between them. The CDR3 contains 16 residues. The CDR3 DNA reads as TGTGCCTGGGGACGGGGAGATTCGCGGAACAATCAGCCCCAGCATTTT. Translation: CAWGRGDSRNNQPQHF. Combining the CDR3 with reference TRBV30 and TRBJ1-5 gives the whole variable domain SQTIHQWPATLVQPVGSPLSLECTVEGTSNPNLYWYRQAAGRGLQLLFYSVGIGQISSEVPQNLSASRPQDRQFILSSKKLLLSDSGFYLCAWGRGDSRNNQPQHFGDGTRLSIL.

This chain uses TRBV27 with TRBJ2-7; 10 bases are shared with TRBD1. The V and J ends lost 5 bases and 3 bases, in that order; junction bases with no gene match: 7. The CDR3 runs to 15 residues. From germline, CDR1 is MNHEY and CDR2 SMNVEV (reference sequence). CDR3 DNA: TGTGCCAGCAGTGCGTACCGGGACAGGGGCTACGAGCAGTACTTC. The encoded protein is CASSAYRDRGYEQYF.

The table lists this clone with a few counts. This chain uses TRBV12-5 with TRBJ2-3; perhaps TRBD1 as D (6 bases). Germline CDR1 and CDR2: LGHNT and FRNRAP. CDR3 size: 17 residues. V was trimmed by 2 bases and J by 1 base, leaving 16 bases between them. CDR3 in amino acids: CASGLILRGDGTDTQYF. Written as DNA, the CDR3 is TGTGCTAGTGGTTTGATTCTCAGGGGAGACGGCACAGATACGCAGTATTTT.

This clone was seen only a few times. The chain uses TRBV29-1 and TRBJ2-3, with 9 bases lining up with TRBD1. V was pared by 7 bases and J by 3 bases, with 5 bases of the junction left unmatched. The germline CDR1 and CDR2 sequences are SQVTM and ANQGSEA. This CDR3 contains 13 residues. The CDR3 loop is CSERQGGTDTQYF. CDR3 DNA sequence: TGCAGCGAACGACAGGGGGGGACAGATACGCAGTATTTT.

This chain uses TRBV9 with TRBJ2-3; D not certain. The CDR3 is 15 residues long. The germline V gene encodes CDR1 SGDLS and CDR2 YYNGEE. The V end was cut by 0 bases, the J end by 5 bases, with 13 bases between. CDR3 in amino acids: CASSVGPTARDTQYF. The CDR3 DNA follows: TGTGCCAGCAGCGTAGGCCCCACGGCACGAGATACGCAGTATTTT. The full variable domain, its missing parts supplied by reference TRBV9 and TRBJ2-3, is DSGVTQTPKHLITATGQRVTLRCSPRSGDLSVYWYQQSLDQGLQFLIQYYNGEERAKGNILERFSAQQFPDLHSELNLSSLELGDSALYFCASSVGPTARDTQYFGPGTRLTVL.

The chain has TRBV7-3 and TRBJ1-5; perhaps TRBD1 as D (5 bases). CDR1 SGHTA and CDR2 FQGTGA come from the germline V gene. The CDR3 extends over 14 amino acids. Deletions cut 5 bases from V and 3 bases from J, with 11 bases between. CDR3: CASSRDGYNQPQHF. CDR3 DNA: TGTGCCAGCAGCCGGGACGGCTACAATCAGCCCCAGCATTTT.

The gene calls are TRBV19 and TRBJ1-2, with D perhaps matching TRBD1 (6 bases). From germline, CDR1 is LNHDA and CDR2 SQIVND (reference sequence). V dropped 7 bases and J dropped 5 bases, with 23 bases sitting between them. The CDR3 length is 16 residues. The CDR3 DNA is TGTGCCAGTAAACGGGGGCAAGCAGCCACTGGGTATGGCTACACCTTC. Protein: CASKRGQAATGYGYTF.

This chain connects TRBV20-1 to TRBJ2-7, with D unclear. The CDR3 extends over 10 amino acids. The germline gives CDR1 DFQATT, CDR2 SNEGSKA (reference sequence). Trimming shortened V by 3 bases and J by 4 bases, and 4 bases separated the two germline ends. The CDR3 DNA sequence: TGCAGTGCTAGCGAGTACGAGCAGTACTTC. It codes for CSASEYEQYF.

There are a few counts of this clone. J is TRBJ2-7 and V is TRBV4-1; D is possibly TRBD1 or TRBD2 (5 bases each). From germline, CDR1 is MGHRA and CDR2 YSYEKL. Trimming took 4 bases from V and 2 from J, leaving 18 bases between them. The CDR3 has 16 amino acids. CDR3 sequence: CASSPGSARGAYEQYF. CDR3 bases: TGCGCCAGCAGCCCTGGGAGCGCCCGAGGGGCCTACGAGCAGTACTTC.

The CDR3 coding sequence is TGTGCCAGCAGCTTACCGGTCCACTACGAGCAGTACTTC. Translation: CASSLPVHYEQYF. The rearrangement joins TRBV7-2 to TRBJ2-7; D is undetermined. Germline V lookup: CDR1 SGHTA, CDR2 FQGNSA. CDR3 length equals 13 residues. V was shortened by 2 bases and J by 3 bases, with 8 bases between the two germline ends.

This clone occurred a few times. The J gene is TRBJ2-7, the V gene TRBV4-1, with 9 bases lining up with TRBD1. V was clipped by 4 bases and J by 6 bases; unmatched bases: 10. CDR3 length: 15 residues. Germline lookup yields CDR1 MGHRA and CDR2 YSYEKL. Here the CDR3 reads CASSLRDRDPLEQYF. The CDR3 DNA sequence: TGCGCCAGCAGCCTTCGGGACAGGGATCCCCTCGAGCAGTACTTC.

The chain carries TRBV7-2 and TRBJ2-5, with a weak D call TRBD2 (6 bases). CDR1 SGHTA and CDR2 FQGNSA come from the germline V gene. Trimming left V 3 bases short and J 3 bases short, with 17 bases between. This CDR3 is 16 amino acids long. CDR3 amino acids: CASSFHGAGREETQYF. CDR3 DNA: TGTGCCAGCAGCTTCCATGGCGCGGGGCGGGAAGAGACCCAGTACTTC.

The chain uses TRBV5-1 and TRBJ2-2; D remains unclear. This CDR3 has 14 amino acids. Germline lookup yields CDR1 SGHRS and CDR2 YFSETQ. V was pared by 5 bases and J by 0 bases, with 8 bases between. CDR3 in DNA: TGCGCCAGCAGTGCGACCACGAACACCGGGGAGCTGTTTTTT. Translation gives CASSATTNTGELFF.

The chain recombines TRBV27 with TRBJ2-1, with a possible D match to TRBD2 (5 bases). The CDR3 is made up of 17 amino acids. V was clipped by 4 bases and J by 4 bases, with 20 bases between them. Germline lookup yields CDR1 MNHEY and CDR2 SMNVEV (reference sequence). The CDR3 DNA reads TGTGCCAGCAGTTCCCGGGCCCTAAGAGGGCGGTACAATGAGCAGTTCTTC. This codes for CASSSRALRGRYNEQFF.

The gene calls are TRBV27 and TRBJ1-5; 8 bases match TRBD1. The CDR3 is 16 amino acids. Trimming removed 5 bases from V and 2 bases from J; junction bases left unmatched: 8. The V gene's germline CDR1 is MNHEY and CDR2 SMNVEV (reference sequence). CDR3 DNA sequence: TGTGCCAGCAGTCCTCCAGGGGGCCGAGGCAATCAGCCCCAGCATTTT. It codes for CASSPPGGRGNQPQHF.

The chain carries TRBV5-4 and TRBJ1-1; D unresolved. There are 15 residues in the CDR3. V lost 1 base, J lost 1 base, and 11 bases lay in between. The germline V gene has CDR1 SGHNT and CDR2 YYREEE (reference sequence). CDR3 region: CASSLIGERNTEAFF. CDR3 coding DNA: TGTGCCAGCAGCTTGATCGGGGAGAGGAACACTGAAGCTTTCTTT.

This clone was seen a handful of times. The rearrangement uses TRBV9 and TRBJ2-1, with D perhaps assigned TRBD1 or TRBD2 (5 bases each). The CDR3 has 14 residues. Trimming cost V 0 bases and J 9 bases, with 13 bases left between them. CDR1 SGDLS and CDR2 YYNGEE come from the germline V gene. This CDR3 is CASSVVPSRGEQFF. CDR3 DNA sequence: TGTGCCAGCAGCGTAGTTCCGTCGAGGGGTGAGCAGTTCTTC.

V and J are TRBV4-1 and TRBJ2-2; D is possibly TRBD2 (7 bases). The CDR3 has 16 amino acids. Germline V lookup: CDR1 MGHRA, CDR2 YSYEKL. V lost 0 bases, J lost 2 bases, and 10 bases lay in between. The CDR3 DNA is TGCGCCAGCAGCCAAGAGGGCGGGGGCAACACCGGGGAGCTGTTTTTT. It is translated as CASSQEGGGNTGELFF.

The rearrangement links TRBV10-3 to TRBJ2-1, with 10 bases identical to TRBD2. Per germline, CDR1 ENHRY and CDR2 SYGVKD. After removal of 0 bases from V and 0 bases from J, the junction contained 5 bases not matched to a gene. This CDR3 has 18 residues. The CDR3: CAISESLAGVRSYNEQFF. The CDR3 DNA is TGTGCCATCAGTGAGTCGCTAGCGGGGGTCCGCTCCTACAATGAGCAGTTCTTC.